Below are 22 T cell receptor beta chains sequenced from a single sample in a study of T cell changes during pregnancy in multiple sclerosis. Sequenced by immunoSEQ multiplex PCR; TCRdb stores in-frame clones only, minus some. The sample records 55,000 to 65,000 clones, around 93% being singletons. The sample consisted of CD4+ T cells from peripheral blood mononuclear cells, taken before pregnancy. These receptors all stem from a female donor with multiple sclerosis, enrolled in a pregnancy study.

The chain carries TRBV11-2 and TRBJ2-7; 9 nucleotides align to TRBD1. The CDR3 has 14 residues. CDR1 is SGHAT, CDR2 FQNNGV, per germline. Trimming at V came to 5 bases and at J to 6 bases, leaving 8 bases not matched to a gene. This chain's CDR3 is CASSQTGGPAEQYF. The CDR3 nucleotides read TGTGCCAGCAGCCAGACAGGGGGTCCGGCCGAGCAGTACTTC.

V is TRBV7-3 and J is TRBJ2-7; a possible D gene is TRBD1 (6 bases). V was trimmed by 5 bases and J by 6 bases, leaving 20 bases between them. Looked up from germline, CDR1 is SGHTA and CDR2 is FQGTGA. The CDR3 totals 15 residues. CDR3 in amino acids: CASSPNPGVGGEQYF. For the CDR3, the DNA is TGTGCCAGCAGCCCAAACCCAGGGGTTGGAGGCGAGCAGTACTTC. Full variable domain (remainder filled in from reference TRBV7-3 and TRBJ2-7): GAGVSQTPSNKVTEKGKYVELRCDPISGHTALYWYRQSLGQGPEFLIYFQGTGAADDSGLPNDRFFAVRPEGSVSTLKIQRTERGDSAVYLCASSPNPGVGGEQYFGPGTRLTVT.

The chain is built from TRBV25-1 and TRBJ1-2; 7 bases are shared with TRBD1. This CDR3 has 15 amino acids. Losses at the gene ends were 3 bases for V and 7 bases for J; bases not matched to a gene: 11. CDR1 is MGHDK and CDR2 is SYGVNS in the germline V gene. CDR3 DNA: TGTGCCAGCAGTGACTACCCTCAGGGGGTGGCTGGCTACACCTTC. Protein sequence: CASSDYPQGVAGYTF.

This clone was detected only once. The V and J genes are TRBV4-1 and TRBJ2-7, with 9 bases lining up with TRBD2. The ends lost 1 base at V and 7 bases at J; junction bases unmatched: 8. From germline, CDR1 is MGHRA and CDR2 YSYEKL. This CDR3 spans 15 amino acids. This chain's CDR3 is CASSQVNLAGREQYF. The CDR3 DNA follows: TGCGCCAGCAGCCAAGTTAACCTAGCGGGGAGAGAGCAGTACTTC.

The V and J genes are TRBV19 and TRBJ2-1, with TRBD2 matching 8 bases. CDR1 is LNHDA and CDR2 is SQIVND in the germline V gene (reference sequence). The V segment lost 0 bases and the J segment 5 bases; nucleotides outside the gene matches: 3. The CDR3 runs 15 residues. CDR3 DNA sequence: TGTGCCAGTAGTATAGAGGGGACTAGAGACAATGAGCAGTTCTTC. Protein sequence: CASSIEGTRDNEQFF.

A few counts support this clone. The chain couples TRBV5-1 to TRBJ2-3, with D possibly being TRBD1 (5 bases). The CDR3 contains 15 residues. V lost 2 bases and J 2 bases, leaving 12 bases between the germline ends. Looked up from germline, CDR1 is SGHRS and CDR2 is YFSETQ. In nucleotides, the CDR3 is TGCGCCAGCAGCTTTTCAGGGTTTAACACAGATACGCAGTATTTT. This codes for CASSFSGFNTDTQYF.

This clone was observed once. V is TRBV5-1 and J is TRBJ2-7; 11 bases fit TRBD1. Germline V gene lookup returns CDR1 SGHRS and CDR2 YFSETQ. The CDR3 covers 16 residues. Germline trimming cut 1 base from V and 6 bases from J; bases unmatched to any gene: 9. CDR3 residues: CASSLFLGDRGGEQYF. DNA of the CDR3: TGCGCCAGCAGCTTGTTCCTCGGGGACAGGGGGGGCGAGCAGTACTTC.

This sequence joins TRBV5-5 and TRBJ1-3, with a weak D call TRBD1 (6 bases). The CDR3 covers 14 residues. The germline V gene encodes CDR1 SGHKS and CDR2 YYEKEE (reference sequence). V was cut by 2 bases and J by 2 bases, with 8 bases left in between. CDR3 sequence reads: CASSLTGTGNTIYF. The CDR3 DNA is TGTGCCAGCAGCTTAACAGGGACTGGAAACACCATATATTTT.

CDR3 sequence (DNA): TGTGCCAGCAGCTCGGGACTGGTGAGCACAGATACGCAGTATTTT. It encodes CASSSGLVSTDTQYF. The J gene is TRBJ2-3, the V gene TRBV5-6; weak D call: TRBD2 (6 bases). Trimming stripped 3 bases from V and 0 bases from J, with 11 bases between. The germline gives CDR1 SGHDT, CDR2 YYEEEE. The CDR3 spans 15 residues.

CDR3 loop: CASSVGLAGAETQYF. In DNA form, the CDR3 reads TGTGCCAGCAGCGTGGGACTAGCGGGAGCAGAGACCCAGTACTTC. This chain links TRBV7-2 with TRBJ2-5, with 14 bases matching TRBD2. The V gene end was trimmed by 5 bases and the J gene end by 4 bases; junction bases not matched to a gene: 3. This CDR3 contains 15 residues. CDR1 is SGHTA, CDR2 FQGNSA, per germline.

In this sample, this clone turned up once. The chain uses TRBV5-6 and TRBJ2-2, with D maybe TRBD2 (6 bases). Trimming shortened V by 0 bases and J by 2 bases, and 11 bases separated the two germline ends. The CDR3 is 16 residues long. The germline V gene has CDR1 SGHDT and CDR2 YYEEEE. As DNA, the CDR3 is TGTGCCAGCAGCTTGGCACTAGCAGAAAACACCGGGGAGCTGTTTTTT. Its translation: CASSLALAENTGELFF.

V usage is TRBV4-1 and J usage is TRBJ1-2; maybe TRBD1 (6 bases). This CDR3 has 13 residues. The V gene lost 0 bases and the J gene lost 8 bases, with 10 bases spanning the gap. Looked up from germline, CDR1 is MGHRA and CDR2 is YSYEKL. The CDR3 loop reads CASSQDLGGGYTF. CDR3 coding DNA: TGCGCCAGCAGCCAAGATCTTGGGGGCGGCTACACCTTC.

The V gene is TRBV5-4, the J gene TRBJ1-2; a weak D match, TRBD1 (6 bases). CDR1 and CDR2 from the germline V gene are SGHNT and YYREEE (reference sequence). The ends were cut back, 4 bases at V and 6 bases at J, with 13 bases in the middle. This CDR3 is 13 amino acids long. Here the CDR3 reads CASSEQGIDGYTF. The CDR3 nucleotides read TGTGCCAGCAGCGAACAGGGTATCGATGGCTACACCTTC. The whole variable domain, filled in from reference TRBV5-4 and TRBJ1-2, reads ETGVTQSPTHLIKTRGQQVTLRCSSQSGHNTVSWYQQALGQGPQFIFQYYREEENGRGNFPPRFSGLQFPNYSSELNVNALELDDSALYLCASSEQGIDGYTFGSGTRLTVV.

The CDR3 here is CASGLIQGRTGHEQYF. The CDR3 DNA reads as TGTGCTAGTGGCCTCATCCAGGGGCGGACAGGTCACGAGCAGTACTTC. The gene calls are TRBV12-5 and TRBJ2-7; 7 nucleotides match TRBD1. This CDR3 region has 16 residues. With 6 bases clipped from V and 5 bases from J, the junction kept 16 bases outside the gene matches. Per germline, CDR1 LGHNT and CDR2 FRNRAP.

The CDR3: CASSFNDRGSEAFF. CDR3 bases: TGTGCCAGCAGTTTTAACGACAGGGGTTCTGAAGCTTTCTTT. V gene TRBV6-5 combines with J gene TRBJ1-1, with 8 bases lining up with TRBD1. Germline V lookup: CDR1 MNHEY, CDR2 SVGAGI. Trimming took 4 bases from V and 6 from J; bases not matched to a gene: 7. This CDR3 is built from 14 residues.

The chain carries TRBV10-3 and TRBJ2-5, with unresolved D. This CDR3 has 13 amino acids. Between the trimmed V and J ends, which lost 7 bases and 0 bases, there was a span of 9 bases. The germline V gene has CDR1 ENHRY and CDR2 SYGVKD. CDR3 sequence (DNA): TGTGCCATCATGTCGCCTAACCAAGAGACCCAGTACTTC. Its protein product is CAIMSPNQETQYF.

The chain is built from TRBV7-6 and TRBJ2-5; perhaps TRBD1 as D (5 bases). Germline V CDR1 and CDR2: SGHVS, FNYEAQ. This CDR3 is built from 13 residues. V lost 4 bases, J lost 5 bases, and 11 bases lay in between. The CDR3: CASSSREPETQYF. CDR3 nucleotides: TGTGCCAGCAGCTCCAGGGAACCGGAGACCCAGTACTTC.

J is TRBJ2-1 and V is TRBV7-9; 9 bases are shared with TRBD1. V dropped 3 bases and J dropped 5; count of bases not matched to a gene: 5. The CDR3 extends over 15 amino acids. Germline CDR1 and CDR2: SEHNR and FQNEAQ (reference sequence). The CDR3 DNA follows: TGTGCCAGCAGCTTTTGGACAGGGGAACACAATGAGCAGTTCTTC. Translated, it gives CASSFWTGEHNEQFF.

This chain uses TRBV7-3 with TRBJ2-1; tentatively, D is TRBD2 (7 bases). Deletions cut 5 bases from V and 5 bases from J, with 10 bases between. This CDR3 spans 13 amino acids. The germline CDR1 and CDR2 sequences are SGHTA and FQGTGA. CDR3 in DNA: TGTGCCAGCAGCCTCGGGGGGCACAATGAGCAGTTCTTC. This gives the protein CASSLGGHNEQFF.

V usage is TRBV21-1 and J usage is TRBJ2-1; the table's D call, TRBD2, has no DNA check behind it. TRBV21-1 is flagged as a pseudogene. This CDR3 has 17 residues. In DNA, the CDR3 is TGTGCCAGCAGCACAGGACTAGCGGCACCCTCCTACAATGAGCAGTTCTTC. Translated, it gives CASSTGLAAPSYNEQFF.

The chain joins TRBV29-1 to TRBJ2-2, with 9 bases matching TRBD1. The germline CDR1 and CDR2 sequences are SQVTM and ANQGSEA. The V and J ends lost 3 bases and 6 bases, in that order; junction bases with no gene match: 5. The CDR3 loop spans 14 amino acids. The CDR3 protein is CSVDSTGGSGELFF. The CDR3 DNA sequence: TGCAGCGTTGACTCTACAGGGGGCTCCGGGGAGCTGTTTTTT.

In this sample, this clone turned up once. The chain recombines TRBV7-2 with TRBJ2-1; 15 bases are a match to TRBD2. In germline, CDR1 is SGHTA, CDR2 FQGNSA. J gave up 8 bases and V 1 base, and 9 bases lay outside the gene matches. CDR3 length: 18 residues. The CDR3 region has the DNA TGTGCCAGCAGCTTAGTGTCAGTAAGGACTAGCGGGAGGGATGAGCAGTTCTTC. It translates to CASSLVSVRTSGRDEQFF.